This T cell receptor beta chain was found in a study of blood T cell repertoires in COVID-19. Background on the study: Acute and convalescent COVID-19 specimens originated in the United States, Italy and Spain.

In the authors' methods: For nucleated cells, counts were estimated from reference gene primer amplification. The data were produced by immunoSEQ multiplex PCR, yet TCRdb's version contains in-frame clones alone and is incomplete. From that table come the V and J calls and clone size; the DNA was used to work out D and trimming. Of about 200,000 clones listed, roughly 80% were seen once; the top ten hold about 7.4%. There are 11 residues in the CDR3. Trimming removed 4 bases from V and 7 bases from J, with 7 bases in between. CDR1 is MGHDK and CDR2 is SYGVNS in the germline V gene. The sequencing input was peripheral blood. V usage is TRBV25-1 and J usage is TRBJ1-2; D gene unclear. This receptor was identified in a woman aged 80 or over with acute or convalescent COVID-19. As DNA, the CDR3 is TGTGCCAGCAGTGGGTTTAGTGGCTACACCTTC. As protein: CASSGFSGYTF.